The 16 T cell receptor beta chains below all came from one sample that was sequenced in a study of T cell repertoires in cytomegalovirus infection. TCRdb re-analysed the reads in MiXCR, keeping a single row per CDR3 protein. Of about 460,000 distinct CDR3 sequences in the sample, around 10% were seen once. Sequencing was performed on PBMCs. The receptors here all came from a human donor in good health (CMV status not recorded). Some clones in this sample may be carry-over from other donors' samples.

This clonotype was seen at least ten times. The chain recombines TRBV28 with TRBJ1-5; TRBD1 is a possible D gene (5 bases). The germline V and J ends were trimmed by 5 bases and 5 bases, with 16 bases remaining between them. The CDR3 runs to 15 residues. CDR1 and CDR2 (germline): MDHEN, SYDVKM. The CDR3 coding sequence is TGTGCCAGCAGTCTCCGGACCCGGGGCGATCAGCCCCAGCATTTT. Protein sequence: CASSLRTRGDQPQHF.

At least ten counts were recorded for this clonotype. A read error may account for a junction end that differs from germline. The CDR3 spells CASSLVVAGDQSF. For the CDR3, the DNA is TGTGCTAGCAGCTTAGTAGTAGCCGGTGATCAGTCCTTC. The chain joins TRBV7-7 to TRBJ2-1; D gene uncertain. CDR3 size: 13 residues. Germline CDR1 is SSHAT and CDR2 is FNYEAQ (reference sequence).

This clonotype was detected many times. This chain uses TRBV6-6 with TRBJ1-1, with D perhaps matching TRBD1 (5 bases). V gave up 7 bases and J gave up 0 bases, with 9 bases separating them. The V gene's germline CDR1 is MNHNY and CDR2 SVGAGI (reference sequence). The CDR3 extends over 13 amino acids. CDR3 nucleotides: TGTGCCAGCATGGGACGGTTGAACACTGAAGCTTTCTTT. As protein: CASMGRLNTEAFF.

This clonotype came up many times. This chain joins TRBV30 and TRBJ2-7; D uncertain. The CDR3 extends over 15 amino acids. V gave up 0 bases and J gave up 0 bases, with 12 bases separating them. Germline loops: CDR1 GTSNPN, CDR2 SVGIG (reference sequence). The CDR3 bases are TGTGCCTGGAGTGTACCCGACGGGCGCTCCTACGAGCAGTACTTC. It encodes CAWSVPDGRSYEQYF.

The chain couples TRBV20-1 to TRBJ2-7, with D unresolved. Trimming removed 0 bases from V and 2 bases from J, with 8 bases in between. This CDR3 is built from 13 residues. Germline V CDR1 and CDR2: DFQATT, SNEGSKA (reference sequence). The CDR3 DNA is TGCAGTGCTAGAGAGGGTAGTACCTACGAGCAGTACTTC. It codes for CSAREGSTYEQYF.

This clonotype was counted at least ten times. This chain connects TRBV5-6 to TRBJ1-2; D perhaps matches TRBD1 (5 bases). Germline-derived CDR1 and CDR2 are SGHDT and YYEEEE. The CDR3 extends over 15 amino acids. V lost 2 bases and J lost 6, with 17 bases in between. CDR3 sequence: CASSFKGPSRDGYTF. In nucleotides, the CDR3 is TGTGCCAGCAGCTTTAAGGGGCCTTCACGCGATGGCTACACCTTC.

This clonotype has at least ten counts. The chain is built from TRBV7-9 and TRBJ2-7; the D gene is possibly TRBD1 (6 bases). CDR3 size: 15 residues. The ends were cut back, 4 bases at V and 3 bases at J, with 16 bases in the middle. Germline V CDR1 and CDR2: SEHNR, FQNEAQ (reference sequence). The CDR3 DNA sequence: TGTGCCAGCAGCTCCCGGGACATCGGTTTCTACGAGCAGTACTTC. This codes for CASSSRDIGFYEQYF.

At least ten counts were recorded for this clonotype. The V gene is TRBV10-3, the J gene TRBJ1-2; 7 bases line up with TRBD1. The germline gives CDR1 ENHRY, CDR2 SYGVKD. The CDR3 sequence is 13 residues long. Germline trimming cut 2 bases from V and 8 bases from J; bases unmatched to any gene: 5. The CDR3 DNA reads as TGTGCCATCAGTGAGGACAGGGAGAAAGGCTACACCTTC. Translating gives CAISEDREKGYTF.

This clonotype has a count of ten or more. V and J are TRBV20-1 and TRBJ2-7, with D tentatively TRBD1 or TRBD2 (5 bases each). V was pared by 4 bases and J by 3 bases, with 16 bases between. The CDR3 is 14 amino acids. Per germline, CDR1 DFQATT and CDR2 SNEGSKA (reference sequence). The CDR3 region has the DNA TGCAGTGCTACTACTAGGGACGGCTACTACGAGCAGTACTTC. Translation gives CSATTRDGYYEQYF.

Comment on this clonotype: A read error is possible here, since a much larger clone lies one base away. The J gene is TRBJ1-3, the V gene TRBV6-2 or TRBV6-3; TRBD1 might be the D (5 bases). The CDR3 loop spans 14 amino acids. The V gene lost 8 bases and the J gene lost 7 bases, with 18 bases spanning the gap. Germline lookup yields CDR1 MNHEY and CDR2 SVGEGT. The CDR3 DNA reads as TGTGCCAGCGAGCCAGGGTGGCCGAAGAACACCATATATTTT. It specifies CASEPGWPKNTIYF.

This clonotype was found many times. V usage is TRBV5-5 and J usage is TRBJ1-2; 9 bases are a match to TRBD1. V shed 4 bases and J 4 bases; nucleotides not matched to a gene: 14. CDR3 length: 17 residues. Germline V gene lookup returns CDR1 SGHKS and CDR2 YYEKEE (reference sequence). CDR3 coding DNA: TGTGCCAGCAGCAAGGGTACAGGGGGCGACTACTCCTATGGCTACACCTTC. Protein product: CASSKGTGGDYSYGYTF.

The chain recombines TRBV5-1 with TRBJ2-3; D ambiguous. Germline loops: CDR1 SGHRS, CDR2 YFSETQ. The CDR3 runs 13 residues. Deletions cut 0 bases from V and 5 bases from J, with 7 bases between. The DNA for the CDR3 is TGCGCCAGCAGCTTGGCCGAGGTAGATACGCAGTATTTT. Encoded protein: CASSLAEVDTQYF.

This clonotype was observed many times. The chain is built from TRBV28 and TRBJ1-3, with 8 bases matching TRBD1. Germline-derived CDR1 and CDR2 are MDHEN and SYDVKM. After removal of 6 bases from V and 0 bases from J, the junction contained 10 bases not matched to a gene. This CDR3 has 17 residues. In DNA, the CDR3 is TGTGCCAGCAGCCCTTTAGGGACAGGTTACTCTGGAAACACCATATATTTT. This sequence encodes CASSPLGTGYSGNTIYF.

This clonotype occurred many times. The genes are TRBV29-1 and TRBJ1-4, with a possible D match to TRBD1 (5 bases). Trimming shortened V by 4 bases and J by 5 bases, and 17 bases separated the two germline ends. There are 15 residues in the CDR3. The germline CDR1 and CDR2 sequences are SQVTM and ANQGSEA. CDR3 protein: CSVVGPNPENEKLFF. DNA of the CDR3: TGCAGCGTTGTGGGGCCGAACCCAGAGAATGAAAAACTGTTTTTT.

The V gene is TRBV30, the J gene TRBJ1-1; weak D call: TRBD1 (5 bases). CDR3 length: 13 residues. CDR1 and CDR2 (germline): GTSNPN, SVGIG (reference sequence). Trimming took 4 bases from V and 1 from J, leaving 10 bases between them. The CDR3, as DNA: TGTGCCTGGAATGGGGACGCGAACACTGAAGCTTTCTTT. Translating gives CAWNGDANTEAFF.

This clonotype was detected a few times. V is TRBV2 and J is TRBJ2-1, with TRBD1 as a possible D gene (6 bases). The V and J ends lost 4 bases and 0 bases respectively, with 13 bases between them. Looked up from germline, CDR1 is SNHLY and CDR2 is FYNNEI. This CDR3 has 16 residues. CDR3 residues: CASSGTARSSYNEQFF. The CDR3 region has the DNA TGTGCCAGCAGTGGGACAGCCCGATCCTCCTACAATGAGCAGTTCTTC.